This TCR beta chain comes out of a study of blood T cells in healthy people across ages (dated by TCRdb to between 2015 and 2017). Concerning the study at large: Template switching captured roughly one uniquely barcoded TCR beta cDNA molecule per two T cells in model experiments. Donors were grouped into four age groups: young (average roughly 15 years), middle-aged (39), aged (62) and long-lived (less than 85). To avoid experimental bias, donors of different ages were distributed randomly across sequencing lanes. To track age-related changes in TCR beta repertoire diversity, the study relied on deep sequencing normalized with unique cDNA molecular identifiers. Using the same blood draw, the study looked at two additional independent replicas of 1 million unique cDNA reads for two donors, one aged 18 to 30 and the other aged 80 or older.

This clonotype has only one observation. Its cognate antigen has yet to be identified. Within one base of it there is no much larger clone, and no base qualities were kept. Donors were 40 or so systemically healthy Caucasian individuals from Russia aged roughly 6 to 100 years. Each donor gave about 9.2 milliliters of peripheral blood, drawn into EDTA-treated Vacutainer tubes. Ficoll-Paque density-gradient centrifugation was used to isolate PBMCs, with at least 6 million obtained per sample. Total RNA was extracted from PBMCs with Trizol reagent, with at least 5.5 micrograms obtained per sample. For every donor, flow cytometry on a PBMC aliquot measured the percentage of naive CD45RAhigh/CD27high T cells. Libraries were constructed by 5' RACE. The second PCR ran for about 6 to 12 cycles and used a J-beta primer mix along with a sample-barcoded 5' primer. Each TCR beta cDNA molecule received a unique molecular identifier from a template-switch 5' adaptor carrying 12 random nucleotides. Each sample yielded at least 3 million CDR3-containing paired-end reads. The Mint cDNA synthesis kit, primed by a TRBC-specific oligonucleotide, was used to synthesize first-strand cDNA from all RNA. Following uracil-DNA glycosylase treatment, all cDNA underwent a first 18-cycle PCR with the universal primers M1SS and BC2_uni_R. From the authors' description of their analysis: Normalization of each sample was performed by random selection of 1 million high-quality reads, each carrying a distinct molecular identifier. Reads sharing molecular identifiers were discarded rather than binned into consensus sequences. CDR3 identification, clonotype clustering and error correction used MiTCR with a Q25 quality threshold and the strictest error-elimination algorithm. A nonparametric unseen species model with Euler transformation was used to estimate a lower bound on total TCR beta diversity. Using fastp at Q25 and MiXCR, TCRdb reprocessed the public reads and kept productive beta chains. A single entry per CDR3 protein holds the most common genes and DNA from its merged rows. The V and J calls here are based on TCRdb, not the publication. This sample lists 1.5 million to 2 million distinct CDR3 sequences; 30% to 40% were detected once. The ten largest account for 20% to 25% of the sample.

The CDR3 runs 16 amino acids, cysteine and phenylalanine included. The read is trimmed to its CDR3 DNA, 48 bases read in frame from base 1. Based on the germline V gene, the CDR1 and CDR2 sequences are SGHAT and FQNNGV. V and J are truncated by 5 bases and 0 bases respectively, leaving an intervening sequence of 15 bases. The study at large found these results: Donor CMV infection status was unknown, potentially confounding age-related changes in expanded clonotypes. Observed TCR beta diversity correlated strongly with the percentage of naive T cells measured by flow cytometry. The long-lived group showed more naive CD4+ T cells, fewer expanded clones and increased TCR diversity than the aged group, suggesting age selection. Total diversity estimates from one million sequenced T cells were considered lower bounds and underestimates. Observed TCR beta diversity per million T cells fell roughly linearly with age, and a significant reduction was already apparent by age approximately 41. Because profiling used bulk unsorted PBMCs, naive and antigen-experienced compartments could not be compared conclusively.

The sequence was obtained from a human donor in good health. The source material was blood. The chain joins TRBV11-2 to TRBJ2-3; the D region may be TRBD1 or TRBD2, each matching 5 bases equally. The sequence in DNA is TGTGCCAGCAGCCCAGGGACGAGCTCTAGCACAGATACGCAGTATTTT. Its translation reads: CASSPGTSSSTDTQYF.